This T cell receptor (beta chain) was found in a study of CD8 T cell repertoires and HIV-1 epitope variants. Study as a whole: Twenty-five autologous and known Gag and Nef epitope variant peptides each stimulated T cells separately.

TCR beta CDR3 was sequenced at survey depth on immunoSEQ. Sequenced by immunoSEQ multiplex PCR; TCRdb stores in-frame clones only, minus some. The repertoire holds more than 85,000 clones, with 74% as singletons. The study's findings and limits: Only beta chains were identified, marking proliferation to antigen, not function.

A remark on this clone: Its antigen is as yet unknown.

Sequencing was done on a sample of uncultured baseline CD8+ T cells from peripheral blood mononuclear cells (PBMCs). The receptor was derived from a male donor with HIV.

CDR3 sequence reads: CASSSRAGPGLGYGYTF. CDR3 bases: TGTGCCAGCAGTTCTCGGGCGGGGCCGGGGCTGGGCTATGGCTACACCTTC. V and J are TRBV27 and TRBJ1-2, with D tentatively TRBD1 (5 bases). The germline V gene has CDR1 MNHEY and CDR2 SMNVEV (reference sequence). Trimming pared 4 bases from V and 4 bases from J, leaving 22 bases between. The CDR3 runs 17 residues.